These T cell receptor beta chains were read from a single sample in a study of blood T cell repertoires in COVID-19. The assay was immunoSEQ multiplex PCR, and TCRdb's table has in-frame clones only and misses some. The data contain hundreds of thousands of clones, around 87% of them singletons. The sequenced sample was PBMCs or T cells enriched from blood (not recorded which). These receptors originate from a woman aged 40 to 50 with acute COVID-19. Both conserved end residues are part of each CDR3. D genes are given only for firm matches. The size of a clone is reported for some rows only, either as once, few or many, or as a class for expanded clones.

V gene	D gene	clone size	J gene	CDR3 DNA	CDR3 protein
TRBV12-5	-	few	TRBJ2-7	TGTGCTAGTGGTTTGGACACACTAAGGGAGCAGTACTTC	CASGLDTLREQYF
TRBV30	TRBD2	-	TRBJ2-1	TGTGCCTGGAGTGTACTGAGGACTAGCGGGAGGTCCAATGAGCAGTTCTTC	CAWSVLRTSGRSNEQFF
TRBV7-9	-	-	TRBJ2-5	TGTGCCAGCACACCGGACCGGAGAGGGTGGGAGACCCAGTACTTC	CASTPDRRGWETQYF
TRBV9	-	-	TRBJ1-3	TGTGCCACCGAACAGGGAACTGGAAACACCATATATTTT	CATEQGTGNTIYF
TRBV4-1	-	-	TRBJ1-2	TGCGCCAGCAGCCAAGAGCAGGACACCACCAATGGCTACACCTTC	CASSQEQDTTNGYTF
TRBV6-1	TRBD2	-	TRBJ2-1	TGTGCCAGCAGTGATGGGCGGGAGGCAAATGGGAATGAGCAGTTCTTC	CASSDGREANGNEQFF
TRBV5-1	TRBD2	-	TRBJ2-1	TGCGCCAGCAGCTTGGGACTAGCGGGAGGGATTAACAATGAGCAGTTCTTC	CASSLGLAGGINNEQFF
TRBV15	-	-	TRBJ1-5	TGTGCCACCAGCAGAGTAGATCAGCCCCAGCATTTT	CATSRVDQPQHF
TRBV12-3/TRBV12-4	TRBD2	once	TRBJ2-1	TGTGCCAGCAGTTCCCTAGCGGACAATGAGCAGTTCTTC	CASSSLADNEQFF
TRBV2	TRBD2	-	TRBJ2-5	TGTGCCAGCGATCGCGAGGGAGGGCAGGAGACCCAGTACTTC	CASDREGGQETQYF
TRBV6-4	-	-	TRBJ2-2	TGTGCCAGCAGGGCGGGCCTAACCGGGGAGCTGTTTTTT	CASRAGLTGELFF
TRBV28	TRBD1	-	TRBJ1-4	TGTGCCAGCAGTTTACGACAGGGAGATGAAAAACTGTTTTTT	CASSLRQGDEKLFF
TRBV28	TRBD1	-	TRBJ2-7	TGTGCCAGCAGAGGATACCGGGACAGGGTCTACGAGCAGTACTTC	CASRGYRDRVYEQYF
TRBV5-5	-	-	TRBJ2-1	TGTGCCAGCAGCCTCTTGGGGGGAGATGAGCAGTTCTTC	CASSLLGGDEQFF
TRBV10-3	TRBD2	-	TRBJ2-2	TGTGCCATCACCGAGACTAGCGGGAGGGCCCTTCCCGGGGAGCTGTTTTTT	CAITETSGRALPGELFF
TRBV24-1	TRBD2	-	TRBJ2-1	TGTGCCACCAGTGAACCACTAGCGGAATACAATGAGCAGTTCTTC	CATSEPLAEYNEQFF
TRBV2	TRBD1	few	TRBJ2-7	TGTGCCAGCAGTGAGGGACAGTACTACGAGCAGTACTTC	CASSEGQYYEQYF
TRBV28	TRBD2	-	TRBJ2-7	TGTGCCAGCAGTCTCGCGGGAGGGCCTGGTGAGCAGTACTTC	CASSLAGGPGEQYF
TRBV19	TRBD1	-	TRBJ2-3	TGTGCCAGTAGTTTGACAGGGTGGAGCACAGATACGCAGTATTTT	CASSLTGWSTDTQYF
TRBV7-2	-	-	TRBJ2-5	TGTGCCAGCAGCTTAGCGTCTAGCGTTGGGTCCCTATCACTGGAGACCCAGTACTTC	CASSLASSVGSLSLETQYF
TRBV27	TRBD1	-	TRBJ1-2	TGTGCCAGCAGTAGCCTTTTCAGGGGGCGCCAGGGTGGCTACACCTTC	CASSSLFRGRQGGYTF
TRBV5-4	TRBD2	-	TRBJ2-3	TGTGCCAGCAGCTTCGGGACTAGCGGGAGGGATACGCAGTATTTT	CASSFGTSGRDTQYF
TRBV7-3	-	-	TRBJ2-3	TGTGCCAGCAGCCCCTTCTCTCGGAGCACAGATACGCAGTATTTT	CASSPFSRSTDTQYF
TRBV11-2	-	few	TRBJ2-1	TGTGCCAGCAGCTTAGGTGTTAGCGGAAATGAGCAGTTCTTC	CASSLGVSGNEQFF
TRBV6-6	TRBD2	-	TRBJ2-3	TGTGCCAGCAGTTACGCGGGAGTCACAGATACGCAGTATTTT	CASSYAGVTDTQYF
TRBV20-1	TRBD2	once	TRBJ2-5	TGCAGTGCTAGTGCTCTAGCGGGAGTAGGGGAGACCCAGTACTTC	CSASALAGVGETQYF
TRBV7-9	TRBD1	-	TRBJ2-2	TGTGCCAGCAGCAAACAGGGGGCCGCGAACACCGGGGAGCTGTTTTTT	CASSKQGAANTGELFF
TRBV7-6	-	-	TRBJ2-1	TGTGCCAGCAGCCCCGGACACCCAACCTACAATGAGCAGTTCTTC	CASSPGHPTYNEQFF
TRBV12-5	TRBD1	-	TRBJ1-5	TGTGCTAGTGGTCCCCCGACTACAGGGGGCAATCAGCCCCAGCATTTT	CASGPPTTGGNQPQHF
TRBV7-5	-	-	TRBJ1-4	TGTGCCAGAAGCTGGTGGCTGACTAATGAAAAACTGTTTTTT	CARSWWLTNEKLFF
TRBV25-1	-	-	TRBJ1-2	TGTGCCAGCAGTGCCCAGGGAATACGTGGCTACACCTTC	CASSAQGIRGYTF
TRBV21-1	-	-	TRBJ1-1	TGTGCCAGCAGCAAAGTATTGGGACAGGGAATAGCTGAAGCTTTCTTT	CASSKVLGQGIAEAFF
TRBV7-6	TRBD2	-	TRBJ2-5	TGTGCCAGCAGCTTAGCTAAGCGGGAGGTTCAAGAGACCCAGTACTTC	CASSLAKREVQETQYF